This passage covers 16 T cell receptor beta chains from one sample sequenced in a study of shared clonotypes between healthy human individuals (dated by TCRdb to the early 2020s). For the CD8 naive samples, CD45RO-negative cells were positively selected for CCR7, yielding a CD45RA+CCR7+ population from which TemRA cells were excluded. Library construction relied on the immunoSEQ multiplex PCR assay. TCRdb stores this immuneACCESS table with in-frame sequences only. Part of the clones is absent; in the studies checked, under half of the shortfall reflects unresolved V genes, and no reason is known for the rest. This sample comprises a few hundred thousand clones, over 95% of them detected only once. 0.11% of the sample comes from the top ten. The sequencing input was naive CD8+ T cells sorted from blood. In the paper's terms, the cell subset or site label means: CD45RA+CCR7+. The receptors come from a woman aged 25-40 years in good health.

V usage is TRBV27 and J usage is TRBJ2-1, with D possibly being TRBD2 (5 bases). The CDR3 loop spans 15 amino acids. V was pared by 3 bases and J by 0 bases, with 9 bases between. Looked up from germline, CDR1 is MNHEY and CDR2 is SMNVEV (reference sequence). CDR3 sequence reads: CASSFEGASYNEQFF. The CDR3 DNA follows: TGTGCCAGCAGTTTTGAGGGTGCCTCCTACAATGAGCAGTTCTTC.

This sequence joins TRBV29-1 and TRBJ2-7; TRBD2 matches 12 bases. Losses at the gene ends were 0 bases for V and 7 bases for J; bases not matched to a gene: 16. This CDR3 spans 18 amino acids. Looked up from germline, CDR1 is SQVTM and CDR2 is ANQGSEA. The CDR3 DNA is TGCAGCGTTGAAGAGGGGCCTAGCGGGAGGGAGGCCTATGAAGAGCAGTACTTC. It is translated as CSVEEGPSGREAYEEQYF.

The chain joins TRBV6-1 to TRBJ2-3; the D gene is possibly TRBD2 (6 bases). The V end was cut by 0 bases, the J end by 7 bases, with 14 bases between. CDR1 is MNHNS and CDR2 is SASEGT in the germline V gene. The CDR3 is 15 amino acids. CDR3 in amino acids: CASSEALSGVYTQYF. DNA for the CDR3: TGTGCCAGCAGTGAAGCGCTGTCGGGGGTGTATACGCAGTATTTT.

The chain recombines TRBV2 with TRBJ1-5, with D unclear. This CDR3 comprises 12 residues. Germline loops: CDR1 SNHLY, CDR2 FYNNEI. V lost 3 bases, J lost 9 bases, and 9 bases lay in between. CDR3 in DNA: TGTGCCAGCAGTGACGGCCATCGGCCCCAGCATTTT. Residues: CASSDGHRPQHF.

The chain has TRBV19 and TRBJ1-5; TRBD1 might be the D (5 bases). Germline V lookup: CDR1 LNHDA, CDR2 SQIVND (reference sequence). The CDR3 covers 15 residues. The ends were cut back, 7 bases at V and 2 bases at J, with 15 bases in the middle. The CDR3: CASTHDREGNQPQHF. In DNA form, the CDR3 reads TGTGCCAGTACCCACGACAGAGAAGGCAATCAGCCCCAGCATTTT.

V and J are TRBV6-1 and TRBJ1-3; no clear D gene. The germline gives CDR1 MNHNS, CDR2 SASEGT. There are 14 residues in the CDR3. V gave up 8 bases and J gave up 4 bases, with 15 bases separating them. In nucleotides, the CDR3 is TGTGCCAGCGAATATCTTGGTCGAGGAAACACCATATATTTT. Translation: CASEYLGRGNTIYF.

The rearrangement uses TRBV7-9 and TRBJ2-5, with a tentative D call TRBD1 (5 bases). The V end was cut by 4 bases, the J end by 3 bases, with 18 bases between. CDR1 is SEHNR and CDR2 is FQNEAQ in the germline V gene (reference sequence). The CDR3 consists of 16 residues. Here the CDR3 reads CASSYPLMQGKETQYF. The CDR3, as DNA: TGTGCCAGCAGCTACCCCCTTATGCAGGGAAAAGAGACCCAGTACTTC.

The chain uses TRBV4-1 and TRBJ1-2, with D unresolved. The CDR3 contains 16 residues. Trimming left V 1 base short and J 2 bases short, with 14 bases between. Germline loops: CDR1 MGHRA, CDR2 YSYEKL. CDR3 bases: TGCGCCAGCAGCCAAGTCGCCCAACGAGTGAACTATGGCTACACCTTC. Protein product: CASSQVAQRVNYGYTF.

The J gene is TRBJ2-7, the V gene TRBV29-1; D may be TRBD1 (6 bases). From germline, CDR1 is SQVTM and CDR2 ANQGSEA. V was trimmed by 8 bases and J by 6 bases, leaving 20 bases between them. The CDR3 is 13 amino acids. Written as DNA, the CDR3 is TGCAGCACCGCCCGGGGCAGGGGATCCGAGCAGTACTTC. It encodes CSTARGRGSEQYF.

V gene TRBV28 combines with J gene TRBJ1-1, with D hard to call. The CDR3 runs to 14 residues. The ends were cut back, 4 bases at V and 4 bases at J, with 13 bases in the middle. Germline lookup yields CDR1 MDHEN and CDR2 SYDVKM. The CDR3 here is CASSSLGRGTEAFF. The CDR3 DNA reads as TGTGCCAGCAGTTCCCTAGGACGAGGCACTGAAGCTTTCTTT.

The rearrangement uses TRBV28 and TRBJ2-4; 9 nucleotides line up with TRBD2. V was clipped by 7 bases and J by 6 bases; unmatched bases: 10. Germline lookup yields CDR1 MDHEN and CDR2 SYDVKM. The CDR3 has 15 amino acids. Here the CDR3 DNA reads TGTGCCAGCAACATGAATGGGCGGGAGGGAAACATTCAGTACTTC. It is translated as CASNMNGREGNIQYF.

The chain joins TRBV29-1 to TRBJ2-1; D gene unclear. Per the germline V gene, CDR1 is SQVTM and CDR2 is ANQGSEA. CDR3 length equals 17 residues. V dropped 1 base and J dropped 0 bases, with 16 bases sitting between them. The CDR3 here is CSVEVPREVFSYNEQFF. The CDR3 bases are TGCAGCGTTGAAGTACCTAGAGAAGTATTCTCCTACAATGAGCAGTTCTTC.

The CDR3 DNA reads TGCGCCAGCAGTGACCCGACAGGAATGACCTACGAGCAGTACTTC. Protein product: CASSDPTGMTYEQYF. The chain recombines TRBV10-2 with TRBJ2-7, with TRBD1 as a possible D gene (6 bases). The germline V gene has CDR1 WSHSY and CDR2 SAAADI. This CDR3 region has 15 residues. V was pared by 3 bases and J by 2 bases, with 14 bases between.

This chain joins TRBV7-9 and TRBJ1-3, with a weak D call TRBD1 (6 bases). In germline, CDR1 is SEHNR, CDR2 FQNEAQ (reference sequence). The V end lost 3 bases, the J end lost 4 bases, and 10 bases lay between the germline ends. The CDR3 contains 14 residues. As DNA, the CDR3 is TGTGCCAGCAGCTTCCGGGACAACGGAAACACCATATATTTT. Protein: CASSFRDNGNTIYF.

This sequence joins TRBV6-5 and TRBJ2-2; D is possibly TRBD2 (6 bases). Between the trimmed V and J ends, which lost 2 bases and 5 bases, there was a span of 12 bases. The CDR3 has 15 residues. Germline CDR1 MNHEY, CDR2 SVGAGI. The CDR3 DNA follows: TGTGCCAGCAGTTACATAGCGGAACCTACCGGGGAGCTGTTTTTT. It codes for CASSYIAEPTGELFF.

In DNA, the CDR3 is TGCGCCAGCAGCCCACAATCCGGGACAGGGATAGGGGTTAATGAGCAGTTCTTC. As protein: CASSPQSGTGIGVNEQFF. The chain joins TRBV5-1 to TRBJ2-1; 9 bases match TRBD1. Germline trimming cut 4 bases from V and 7 bases from J; bases unmatched to any gene: 18. The germline gives CDR1 SGHRS, CDR2 YFSETQ. The CDR3 sequence is 18 residues long. Combining the CDR3 with reference TRBV5-1 and TRBJ2-1 gives the whole variable domain KAGVTQTPRYLIKTRGQQVTLSCSPISGHRSVSWYQQTPGQGLQFLFEYFSETQRNKGNFPGRFSGRQFSNSRSEMNVSTLELGDSALYLCASSPQSGTGIGVNEQFFGPGTRLTVL.